What follows are 8 T cell receptor beta chains derived from one specimen sequenced in a study of human T cells and chemical hapten exposure. Noted time point: patch test 2, 6 weeks after DPC sensitization. Specified treatment: therapeutic diphenylcyclopropenone sensitization with weekly scalp DPC. TCRdb passed the RACE reads through MiXCR, listing each CDR3 protein once. The sample comprises about 84,000 distinct CDR3 sequences, over 9.5% of which are singletons, and around 5% rests with the top ten. Here the sequenced sample was whole blood, taken in connection with sensitization to the hapten diphenylcyclopropenone (DPC). Receptor source: a woman in her forties or fifties with alopecia areata. Some clones in this sample may be carry-over from other donors' samples.

This clonotype was seen many times. The genes are TRBV19 and TRBJ2-2; 8 nucleotides align to TRBD1. The CDR3 is 15 amino acids. From germline, CDR1 is LNHDA and CDR2 SQIVND (reference sequence). V shed 8 bases, J shed 3 bases, and the junction held 8 bases outside the gene matches. The CDR3 protein is CASGGGTGHTGELFF. The CDR3 DNA reads TGTGCCAGTGGAGGGGGGACAGGACACACCGGGGAGCTGTTTTTT.

This clonotype was counted only a few times. The chain has TRBV2 and TRBJ2-5; 9 bases match TRBD2. CDR3 length: 15 amino acids. Trimming cost V 2 bases and J 5 bases; bases outside gene matches: 6. Germline CDR1 and CDR2: SNHLY and FYNNEI. The CDR3 nucleotides read TGTGCCAGCAGTGAACCAGCGGGAGGCTCGGAGACCCAGTACTTC. Amino acid sequence: CASSEPAGGSETQYF.

The chain employs TRBV15 and TRBJ2-7; D is perhaps TRBD1 (6 bases). This CDR3 region has 14 residues. V was cut by 2 bases and J by 6 bases, with 14 bases left in between. The germline CDR1 and CDR2 sequences are LNHNV and YYDKDF (reference sequence). The CDR3 protein is CATSRSGTSIEQYF. In DNA, the CDR3 is TGTGCCACCAGCAGATCCGGGACATCCATCGAGCAGTACTTC.

This chain uses TRBV19 with TRBJ2-2, with 9 nucleotides matching TRBD1. Germline V gene sequence: CDR1 LNHDA, CDR2 SQIVND (reference sequence). The V gene end was trimmed by 5 bases and the J gene end by 6 bases; junction bases not matched to a gene: 7. The CDR3 runs to 15 residues. CDR3 sequence reads: CASSAQQGAAGELFF. The CDR3 nucleotides are TGTGCCAGTAGTGCACAACAGGGGGCTGCCGGGGAGCTGTTTTTT.

This clonotype occurred a few times. The chain couples TRBV20-1 to TRBJ2-5; the D gene is possibly TRBD2 (6 bases). The length of the CDR3 is 17 residues. Germline CDR1 and CDR2: DFQATT and SNEGSKA (reference sequence). Trimming took off 3 bases at V and 1 base at J, with 21 bases between the two ends. The CDR3 DNA reads TGCAGTGCTAGCCGGGGGAGTCTCCTCAGTCTCCAAGAGACCCAGTACTTC. This gives the protein CSASRGSLLSLQETQYF.

Many counts were recorded for this clonotype. CDR3 nucleotides: TGTGCCAGCAGTGAAGCGGCGGGCGGACCTCTGCGTGGTGAGCAGTTCTTC. Translation gives CASSEAAGGPLRGEQFF. The genes are TRBV2 and TRBJ2-1; D perhaps matches TRBD2 (5 bases). From germline, CDR1 is SNHLY and CDR2 FYNNEI. V lost 0 bases and J 9 bases, leaving 21 bases between the germline ends. This CDR3 comprises 17 residues.

This clonotype showed up many times. This chain's CDR3 is CASSHRGTSGNTIYF. CDR3 in DNA: TGTGCCAGCAGCCACCGTGGCACCTCTGGAAACACCATATATTTT. The chain joins TRBV7-8 to TRBJ1-3, with D uncertain. CDR1 SGHVS and CDR2 FQNEAQ come from the germline V gene. There are 15 residues in the CDR3. Trimming left V 5 bases short and J 0 bases short, with 11 bases between.

This clonotype was counted many times. The CDR3, as DNA: TGTGCCAGCAGCTCGATGACTAGCGGCCAAGAGACCCAGTACTTC. Protein: CASSSMTSGQETQYF. This sequence joins TRBV5-4 and TRBJ2-5; TRBD2 aligns across 9 bases. The CDR3 totals 15 residues. Germline-derived CDR1 and CDR2 are SGHNT and YYREEE (reference sequence). The V segment lost 3 bases and the J segment 1 base; nucleotides outside the gene matches: 4. The full variable domain, in which reference TRBV5-4 and TRBJ2-5 provide the parts outside the CDR3, is ETGVTQSPTHLIKTRGQQVTLRCSSQSGHNTVSWYQQALGQGPQFIFQYYREEENGRGNFPPRFSGLQFPNYSSELNVNALELDDSALYLCASSSMTSGQETQYFGPGTRLLVL.